Listed here are 30 T cell receptor beta chains from one sample, sequenced in a study of CD8 T cells in ankylosing spondylitis. General study findings and limits: For ankylosing spondylitis blood, a TCR beta motif of seven to nine highly homologous variants appeared characteristic.

One entry per CDR3 protein, called by TCRdb with MiXCR from the 5' RACE reads. The sample includes approximately 520,000 distinct CDR3 sequences, roughly 5.3% of them seen just once. Their antigens are not known. The material sequenced was blood, either unsorted or a sorted T cell fraction (not recorded which). These receptors came from a male donor with ankylosing spondylitis.

This clonotype was seen at least ten times. The chain recombines TRBV7-9 with TRBJ2-3; TRBD2 is a possible D gene (5 bases). This CDR3 comprises 16 residues. Germline values: CDR1 SEHNR, CDR2 FQNEAQ (reference sequence). V lost 1 base and J 2 bases, leaving 13 bases between the germline ends. CDR3 sequence: CASSLVRWGVTDTQYF. Here the CDR3 DNA reads TGTGCCAGCAGCTTAGTGAGATGGGGAGTCACAGATACGCAGTATTTT.

This clonotype appeared a few times. Mismatch with germline at one junction end may stem from a read error. V is TRBV20-1 and J is TRBJ2-5; 7 nucleotides match TRBD2. From germline, CDR1 is DFQATT and CDR2 SNEGSKA (reference sequence). The CDR3 is made up of 15 amino acids. The CDR3 sequence is CSADGPAGRQEIQYF. The CDR3 coding sequence is TGCAGTGCCGACGGACCAGCGGGGAGACAAGAGATCCAGTACTTC.

This clonotype was picked up many times. The rearrangement uses TRBV7-2 and TRBJ1-5; a weak D match, TRBD1 (6 bases). There are 15 residues in the CDR3. Trimming cost V 1 base and J 6 bases, with 13 bases left between them. The germline CDR1 and CDR2 sequences are SGHTA and FQGNSA. Here the CDR3 reads CASSLGGTLGQPQHF. Here the CDR3 DNA reads TGTGCCAGCAGCTTAGGGGGGACATTGGGTCAGCCCCAGCATTTT.

The table lists this clonotype with many counts. The chain uses TRBV7-2 and TRBJ2-1; 8 nucleotides agree with TRBD2. Germline CDR1 is SGHTA and CDR2 is FQGNSA. The CDR3 has 16 amino acids. V dropped 5 bases and J dropped 2; count of bases not matched to a gene: 8. CDR3 bases: TGTGCCAGCAGCCTCGGTTCCGGGGGGGCCTACAATGAGCAGTTCTTC. Translation: CASSLGSGGAYNEQFF.

The chain links TRBV2 to TRBJ2-5, with D possibly TRBD1 on 5 matching bases. Germline values: CDR1 SNHLY, CDR2 FYNNEI. The CDR3 extends over 14 amino acids. Trimming removed 3 bases at V and 5 bases at J, with 13 bases between. For the CDR3, the DNA is TGTGCCAGCAGTGATGGGGCAGGGCCGGAGACCCAGTACTTC. It encodes CASSDGAGPETQYF.

This clonotype was observed at least ten times. V gene TRBV6-5 combines with J gene TRBJ2-1; D may correspond to TRBD1 or TRBD2 (6 bases each). V lost 2 bases and J 7 bases, leaving 18 bases between the germline ends. The germline gives CDR1 MNHEY, CDR2 SVGAGI. The CDR3 is 16 residues long. As DNA, the CDR3 is TGTGCCAGCAGTTACAGCCCAGGGGACGGAGGGAATGAGCAGTTCTTC. It yields the protein CASSYSPGDGGNEQFF.

Many counts were recorded for this clonotype. This rearrangement joins TRBV4-2 to TRBJ2-5; 7 bases line up with TRBD2. CDR1 is LGHNA, CDR2 YNFKEQ, per germline. V trimming: 0 bases; J trimming: 9 bases; junction bases outside the gene matches: 16. This CDR3 has 17 amino acids. DNA for the CDR3: TGTGCCAGCAGCCAAGATATTTCGGGCGGCGCGGGAGCGCCCCAGTACTTC. Amino acid sequence: CASSQDISGGAGAPQYF.

This clonotype was seen repeatedly, ten times or more. The chain links TRBV29-1 to TRBJ1-2; tentatively, D is TRBD1 (5 bases). In germline, CDR1 is SQVTM, CDR2 ANQGSEA. Trimming shortened V by 4 bases and J by 1 base, and 10 bases separated the two germline ends. The CDR3 contains 13 residues. Here the CDR3 DNA reads TGCAGCGTTGCCGGACAACATAACTATGGCTACACCTTC. Residues: CSVAGQHNYGYTF. The full variable domain, rest sourced from reference TRBV29-1 and TRBJ1-2, is SAVISQKPSRDICQRGTSLTIQCQVDSQVTMMFWYRQQPGQSLTLIATANQGSEATYESGFVIDKFPISRPNLTFSTLTVSNMSPEDSSIYLCSVAGQHNYGYTFGSGTRLTVV.

This clonotype has ten or more counts. The chain is built from TRBV7-9 and TRBJ2-3; D may be TRBD2 (5 bases). The germline V and J ends were trimmed by 4 bases and 7 bases, with 12 bases remaining between them. This CDR3 is built from 13 residues. CDR1 is SEHNR, CDR2 FQNEAQ, per germline (reference sequence). The CDR3 DNA sequence: TGTGCCAGCAGCTCTGGCAGCGGAAATACGCAGTATTTT. Translation gives CASSSGSGNTQYF.

Many counts were recorded for this clonotype. The rearrangement links TRBV20-1 to TRBJ2-2, with D tentatively TRBD2 (6 bases). V lost 5 bases, J lost 4 bases, and 14 bases lay in between. Per the germline V gene, CDR1 is DFQATT and CDR2 is SNEGSKA (reference sequence). The CDR3 has 14 amino acids. CDR3 DNA sequence: TGCAGTGCTCGGGACCGGCGGGGCACCGGGGAGCTGTTTTTT. This sequence encodes CSARDRRGTGELFF.

This clonotype showed up just a few times. The chain employs TRBV28 and TRBJ2-6; no firm D call. V gave up 6 bases and J gave up 4 bases, with 10 bases separating them. Germline V gives CDR1 MDHEN, CDR2 SYDVKM. This CDR3 comprises 14 residues. In DNA, the CDR3 is TGTGCCAGCAGCGAGTTCCCCGGGGCCAACGTCCTGACTTTC. As protein: CASSEFPGANVLTF.

This clonotype occurred many times. The chain joins TRBV27 to TRBJ2-7, with 10 positions matching TRBD1. The length of the CDR3 is 16 residues. The V segment lost 0 bases and the J segment 2 bases; nucleotides outside the gene matches: 4. Looked up from germline, CDR1 is MNHEY and CDR2 is SMNVEV (reference sequence). The CDR3 is CASSLSAGTGAYEQYF. In DNA form, the CDR3 reads TGTGCCAGCAGTTTATCGGCCGGGACAGGGGCCTACGAGCAGTACTTC.

This clonotype was counted at least ten times. The chain has TRBV24-1 and TRBJ1-1; D is unresolved. V was pared by 5 bases and J by 4 bases, with 10 bases between. The CDR3 runs 13 residues. CDR1 is KGHDR and CDR2 is SFDVKD in the germline V gene. DNA for the CDR3: TGTGCCACCAGTGCTACGTGGGGCACTGAAGCTTTCTTT. Protein: CATSATWGTEAFF.

This clonotype was counted many times. The chain employs TRBV7-6 and TRBJ1-2; D is ambiguous. Trimming left V 1 base short and J 8 bases short, with 5 bases between. The CDR3 loop spans 11 amino acids. Per germline, CDR1 SGHVS and CDR2 FNYEAQ. CDR3 DNA sequence: TGTGCCAGCAGCTTAGGTCAAGGCTACACCTTC. It is translated as CASSLGQGYTF.

This clonotype was seen at least ten times. The gene calls are TRBV7-2 and TRBJ1-5; 7 bases are shared with TRBD1. With 5 bases clipped from V and 7 bases from J, the junction kept 14 bases outside the gene matches. Germline V gene data show CDR1 as SGHTA and CDR2 as FQGNSA. CDR3 length equals 16 residues. The CDR3 reads CASSPGVRGPWQPQHF. The CDR3 DNA sequence: TGTGCCAGCAGCCCCGGCGTTAGGGGGCCTTGGCAGCCCCAGCATTTT.

This clonotype was recorded at least ten times. The rearrangement links TRBV18 to TRBJ1-2; D gene uncertain. There are 13 residues in the CDR3. Germline values: CDR1 KGHSH, CDR2 LQKENI. Trimming removed 3 bases at V and 6 bases at J, with 11 bases between. The CDR3 coding sequence is TGTGCCAGCTCACCTGAGAGGGAAGATGGCTACACCTTC. Translating gives CASSPEREDGYTF.

This clonotype was found many times. The chain carries TRBV12-3 or TRBV12-4 and TRBJ1-2; TRBD1 aligns across 8 bases. The CDR3 is made up of 16 amino acids. Germline trimming cut 1 base from V and 4 bases from J; bases unmatched to any gene: 8. CDR3 DNA: TGTGCCAGCAGTTTAGGGACAGGGTTGGCCATCTATGGCTACACCTTC. Translation: CASSLGTGLAIYGYTF.

This clonotype was counted ten times or more. The chain couples TRBV28 to TRBJ2-2; D gene unclear. The CDR3 length is 15 residues. The germline V gene has CDR1 MDHEN and CDR2 SYDVKM. The V and J ends lost 2 bases and 3 bases respectively, with 10 bases between them. CDR3 in amino acids: CASSLRSTYTGELFF. CDR3 in DNA: TGTGCCAGCAGTTTACGATCTACGTACACCGGGGAGCTGTTTTTT.

The sample holds many counts of this clonotype. The chain links TRBV19 to TRBJ2-7; 8 bases agree with TRBD2. J lost 4 bases, V lost 5 bases, and 10 bases had no gene match. This CDR3 has 15 amino acids. The germline V gene has CDR1 LNHDA and CDR2 SQIVND (reference sequence). CDR3 bases: TGTGCCAGTAGTCCCCGTGCGGCTAGCGGGTACGAGCAGTACTTC. As protein: CASSPRAASGYEQYF.

This clonotype was counted a few times. V and J are TRBV28 and TRBJ2-5; tentatively, D is TRBD1 (6 bases). The V and J ends lost 4 bases and 2 bases respectively, with 11 bases between them. Germline V gene lookup returns CDR1 MDHEN and CDR2 SYDVKM. The CDR3 runs to 14 residues. The CDR3 protein is CASSSPGEQETQYF. The DNA for the CDR3 is TGTGCCAGCAGTTCCCCAGGGGAGCAAGAGACCCAGTACTTC.

Ten or more counts support this clonotype. The chain uses TRBV5-1 and TRBJ1-5, with unresolved D. CDR1 SGHRS and CDR2 YFSETQ come from the germline V gene. This CDR3 has 13 amino acids. V was trimmed by 4 bases and J by 6 bases, leaving 11 bases between them. CDR3 DNA sequence: TGCGCCAGCAGCGCGTCGATTTCTCAGCCCCAGCATTTT. Its protein product is CASSASISQPQHF.

In this sample, this clonotype turned up many times. This rearrangement joins TRBV5-1 to TRBJ1-1; a possible D gene is TRBD1 (5 bases). The V gene's germline CDR1 is SGHRS and CDR2 YFSETQ. V dropped 4 bases and J dropped 3 bases, with 10 bases sitting between them. The CDR3 spans 13 residues. The CDR3 nucleotides read TGCGCCAGCAGCCGGGACCCAGACACTGAAGCTTTCTTT. Translating gives CASSRDPDTEAFF. The whole variable domain, filled in from reference TRBV5-1 and TRBJ1-1, reads KAGVTQTPRYLIKTRGQQVTLSCSPISGHRSVSWYQQTPGQGLQFLFEYFSETQRNKGNFPGRFSGRQFSNSRSEMNVSTLELGDSALYLCASSRDPDTEAFFGQGTRLTVV.

The V and J genes are TRBV19 and TRBJ2-7; D remains unclear. The CDR3 has 9 residues. CDR1 and CDR2 (germline): LNHDA, SQIVND (reference sequence). Trimming removed 9 bases at V and 2 bases at J, with 2 bases between. The CDR3 loop reads CASPYEQYF. DNA for the CDR3: TGTGCCAGCCCCTACGAGCAGTACTTC.

This clonotype was seen at least ten times. This rearrangement joins TRBV4-3 to TRBJ2-1, with D possibly being TRBD2 (6 bases). The V and J ends lost 1 base and 6 bases respectively, with 13 bases between them. The CDR3 extends over 15 amino acids. Germline V gene lookup returns CDR1 LGHNA and CDR2 YSLEER. Here the CDR3 DNA reads TGCGCCAGCAGCCAAGCGACTAGAGATCTCAATGAGCAGTTCTTC. Translating it yields CASSQATRDLNEQFF.

This clonotype was seen ten or more times. V gene TRBV5-1 combines with J gene TRBJ1-5; D remains ambiguous. In germline, CDR1 is SGHRS, CDR2 YFSETQ. The CDR3 spans 13 residues. Trimming shortened V by 4 bases and J by 5 bases, and 10 bases separated the two germline ends. In nucleotides, the CDR3 is TGCGCCAGCAGCCCGGGATGGGATCAGCCCCAGCATTTT. Translation: CASSPGWDQPQHF.

This clonotype has ten or more counts. This sequence joins TRBV9 and TRBJ2-3, with 10 bases fitting TRBD2. V shed 5 bases and J 4 bases; nucleotides not matched to a gene: 7. Germline V gene lookup returns CDR1 SGDLS and CDR2 YYNGEE. The CDR3 is 15 amino acids. The CDR3 is CASRVLAGAPDTQYF. The CDR3 DNA sequence: TGTGCCAGCAGAGTTCTAGCGGGGGCCCCAGATACGCAGTATTTT. The variable domain in full, completed from reference TRBV9 and TRBJ2-3, reads DSGVTQTPKHLITATGQRVTLRCSPRSGDLSVYWYQQSLDQGLQFLIQYYNGEERAKGNILERFSAQQFPDLHSELNLSSLELGDSALYFCASRVLAGAPDTQYFGPGTRLTVL.

This clonotype was recorded many times. This chain joins TRBV29-1 and TRBJ2-7; no clear D. With 5 bases removed from V and 3 bases from J, the gap between germline ends came to 11 bases. Germline V CDR1 and CDR2: SQVTM, ANQGSEA. This CDR3 contains 12 residues. The CDR3 sequence is CSVSHDGYEQYF. CDR3 bases: TGCAGCGTTTCCCATGACGGCTACGAGCAGTACTTC.

The sample holds a few counts of this clonotype. The chain uses TRBV10-3 and TRBJ1-5; 7 positions agree with TRBD1. Trimming at V came to 8 bases and at J to 7 bases, leaving 8 bases not matched to a gene. The CDR3 sequence is 13 residues long. The germline V gene has CDR1 ENHRY and CDR2 SYGVKD. The DNA of the CDR3 is TGTGCCATCCGGGACAGCGGCGAACAGCCCCAGCATTTT. As protein: CAIRDSGEQPQHF.

This clonotype was detected ten times or more. The V and J genes are TRBV10-3 and TRBJ2-7, with 8 bases matching TRBD1. There are 15 residues in the CDR3. Germline values: CDR1 ENHRY, CDR2 SYGVKD. After removal of 10 bases from V and 4 bases from J, the junction contained 15 bases not matched to a gene. DNA for the CDR3: TGTGCCACCGCCGACCTGGACAGGGAGTCTTACGAGCAGTACTTC. This gives the protein CATADLDRESYEQYF.

This clonotype was counted ten times or more. This chain links TRBV7-2 with TRBJ2-7, with D perhaps matching TRBD1 (6 bases). Germline V lookup: CDR1 SGHTA, CDR2 FQGNSA. The CDR3 loop spans 13 amino acids. V lost 2 bases and J 7 bases, leaving 12 bases between the germline ends. The CDR3 nucleotides read TGTGCCAGCAGCTTATCCGGGACAAATGAGCAGTACTTC. Translating gives CASSLSGTNEQYF.